This T cell receptor beta chain was recovered during a study of Ad26.COV2.S vaccination and SARS-CoV-2 variants. Sample treatment: approximately 18 received Ad26.COV2.S at low or high dose, single or two shots; a few received placebo; per-sample allocation not given. Each sample was drawn 63 days after the first injection (of vaccine or placebo). This CDR3 is built from 17 residues. The V gene's germline CDR1 is LGHDT and CDR2 YNNKEL (reference sequence). The germline V and J ends were trimmed by 3 bases and 3 bases, with 18 bases remaining between them. The assay was immunoSEQ multiplex PCR, and TCRdb's table has in-frame clones only and misses some. The sample yields about 330,000 clones, roughly 90% seen once.

The material was peripheral blood, obtained in a trial of Ad26.COV2.S vaccine versus placebo. The chain recombines TRBV3-1 (or the pseudogene TRBV3-2) with TRBJ2-1, with TRBD2 as a possible D gene (5 bases). The sequence came from a person aged 18-60 years who received the Ad26.COV2.S COVID-19 vaccine or a placebo. The CDR3 loop reads CASSQGKSASYYNEQFF. Here the CDR3 DNA reads TGTGCCAGCAGCCAGGGGAAATCGGCTAGCTACTACAATGAGCAGTTCTTC.